This record looks at one T cell receptor beta chain sequence and its context. Its recognized antigen is unknown. The run used an Illumina HiSeq 2000. TCR beta cDNA libraries were made by 5'RACE template switching that added a universal primer site and unique molecular identifiers. Priming for cDNA synthesis came from the TCR beta constant segment, and two successive PCR amplification steps followed. As for the original processing: Reads were demultiplexed and grouped by UMI with MIGEC, and clonotypes were assembled and quantified with MiTCR. To exclude erroneous sequences, only TCR cDNA sequences supported by at least two reads were retained. The tcR package was used for downstream repertoire analysis, and clonotypes were matched between fractions using CDR3 nucleotide sequence together with V segment. VDJmatch was used to annotate antigen specificity against VDJdb, with one amino acid substitution in CDR3 allowed. TCRdb reprocessed the reads and assigns one entry to each CDR3 protein sequence, leaving out DNA. What appears here as the V and J calls and clone size reflects TCRdb's work, not the paper's. This sample's listing comprises 450,000 to 600,000 distinct CDR3 sequences. The ten largest make up about 3.6% of the sample.

CDR1 is given as SEHNR and CDR2 as FQNEAQ, both from the germline V gene (reference sequence). From its cysteine to its phenylalanine, the CDR3 spans 15 amino acids. The DNA is unrecorded. These data originate in a study of T cells expressing NK-cell markers (dated by TCRdb to 2019 to 2021). For context, the study as a whole: Three sorted T-cell subsets (CD3+CD56+NKG2C+, CD3+CD56+NKG2C- and CD3+CD56-NKG2C+) from about 8 donors had their TCR beta-chain repertoires profiled. Among the eight sequenced donors, seven were HCMV-seropositive and one was HCMV-seronegative. The study sequenced eight donors, all healthy volunteers chosen at random: three men and five women. Libraries were sequenced as 2 x 150 bp reads on Illumina HiSeq 2000/2500, MiSeq or NextSeq. Beyond this particular receptor, the publication reports: For 5 or 6 donors, the dominant CD3+CD56+NKG2C+ clonotypes were among the top 10 CD8+ clonotypes and accounted for about 1.0-7.5% of CD8+ T cells. Those dominant clonotypes were again the most abundant among CD3+CD56-NKG2C+ cells in four donors, at 28.3-60.1%. Whether the expanded NKG2C-expressing T cell clones were specific for HCMV antigens remained unclear.

HCMV-specific IgG was detected in serum with a commercial ELISA kit to determine HCMV serostatus. Peripheral blood mononuclear cells were isolated from blood by Ficoll density gradient centrifugation. The TCR originated in a man between 18 and 35 years old in good health. Donor details come from another sample of the same person, matched by shared clones. The chain links TRBV7-9 with TRBJ2-7; TCRdb's assignment of TRBD1 cannot be checked, as there is no DNA. The sample taken for sequencing was blood T cells: a sorted CD56 or NKG2C T cell subset, CD4+ or CD8+ T cells, or bulk PBMC T cells (not recorded which). The CDR3 in this case is CASSGTGTGGDEQYF.